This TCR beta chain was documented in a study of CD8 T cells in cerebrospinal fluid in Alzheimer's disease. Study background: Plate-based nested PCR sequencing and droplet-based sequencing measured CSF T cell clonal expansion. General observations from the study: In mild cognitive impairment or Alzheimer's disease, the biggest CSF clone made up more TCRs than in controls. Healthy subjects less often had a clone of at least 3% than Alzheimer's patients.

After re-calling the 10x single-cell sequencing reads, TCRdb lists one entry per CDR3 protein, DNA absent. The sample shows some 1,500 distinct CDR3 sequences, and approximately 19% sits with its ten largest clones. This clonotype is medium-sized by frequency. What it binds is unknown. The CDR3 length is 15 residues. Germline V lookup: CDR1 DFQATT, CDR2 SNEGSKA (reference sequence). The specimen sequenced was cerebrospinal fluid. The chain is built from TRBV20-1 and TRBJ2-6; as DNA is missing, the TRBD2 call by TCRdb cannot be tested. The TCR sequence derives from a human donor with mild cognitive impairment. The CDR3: CSARGAGAGANVLTF.